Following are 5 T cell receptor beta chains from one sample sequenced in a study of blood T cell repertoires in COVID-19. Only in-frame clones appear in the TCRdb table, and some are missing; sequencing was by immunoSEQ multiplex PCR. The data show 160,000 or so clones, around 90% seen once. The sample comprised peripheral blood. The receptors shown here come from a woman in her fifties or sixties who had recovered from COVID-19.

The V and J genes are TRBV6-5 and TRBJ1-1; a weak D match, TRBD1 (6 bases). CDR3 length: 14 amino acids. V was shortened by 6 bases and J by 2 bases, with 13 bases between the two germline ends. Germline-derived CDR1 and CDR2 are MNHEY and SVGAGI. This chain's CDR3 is CASSDTGFNTEAFF. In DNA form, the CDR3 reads TGTGCCAGCAGCGACACAGGGTTTAACACTGAAGCTTTCTTT.

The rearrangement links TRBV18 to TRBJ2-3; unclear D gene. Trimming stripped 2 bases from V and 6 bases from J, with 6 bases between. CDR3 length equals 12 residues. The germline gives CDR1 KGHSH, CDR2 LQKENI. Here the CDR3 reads CASSPFQDTQYF. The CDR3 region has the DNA TGTGCCAGCTCACCATTTCAGGATACGCAGTATTTT.

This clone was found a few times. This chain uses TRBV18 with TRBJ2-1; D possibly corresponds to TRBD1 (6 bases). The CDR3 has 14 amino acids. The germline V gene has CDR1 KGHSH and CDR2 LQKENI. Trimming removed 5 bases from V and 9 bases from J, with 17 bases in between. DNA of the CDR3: TGTGCCAGCTCAGACCGACGCAGGGGCATTGAGCAGTTCTTC. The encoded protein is CASSDRRRGIEQFF.

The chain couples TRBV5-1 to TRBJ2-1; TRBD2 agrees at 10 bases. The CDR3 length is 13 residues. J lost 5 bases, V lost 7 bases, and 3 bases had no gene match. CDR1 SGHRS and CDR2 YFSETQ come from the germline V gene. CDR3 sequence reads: CASGLADNNEQFF. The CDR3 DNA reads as TGCGCCAGCGGACTAGCGGACAACAATGAGCAGTTCTTC.

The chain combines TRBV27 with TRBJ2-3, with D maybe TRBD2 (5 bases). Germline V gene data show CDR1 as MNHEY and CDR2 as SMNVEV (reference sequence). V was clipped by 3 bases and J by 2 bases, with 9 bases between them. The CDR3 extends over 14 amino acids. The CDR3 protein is CASSFRDLTDTQYF. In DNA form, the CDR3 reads TGTGCCAGCAGTTTTCGGGATCTCACAGATACGCAGTATTTT.